A single sample gave rise to the 25 T cell receptor beta chains below, sequenced in a study of control samples from healthy donors and cancer patients. Sequencing was performed with immunoSEQ multiplex PCR; in TCRdb, only in-frame clones are kept and a portion is missing. The sample contains just over 80,000 clones, about 93% of which appear only once. Source material: blood. These receptors all stem from a woman younger than 35 in good health.

The chain has TRBV27 and TRBJ2-1; no firm D call. V shed 3 bases and J shed 0 bases, with 15 bases lying between them. The CDR3 extends over 17 amino acids. Germline V gives CDR1 MNHEY, CDR2 SMNVEV (reference sequence). The CDR3: CASSFLIADPSYNEQFF. The CDR3 DNA reads as TGTGCCAGCAGTTTCCTTATCGCGGACCCCTCCTACAATGAGCAGTTCTTC.

This clone has just one count. J is TRBJ2-5 and V is TRBV5-1, with 8 bases matching TRBD1. Unmatched junction bases numbered 9, after V lost 6 bases and J lost 5 bases. The CDR3 spans 14 residues. Germline values: CDR1 SGHRS, CDR2 YFSETQ. The CDR3 bases are TGCGCCAGCACCTCCGGGACAGGTGGGGAGACCCAGTACTTC. This translates into CASTSGTGGETQYF.

The V gene is TRBV28, the J gene TRBJ2-3; D is tentatively TRBD1 or TRBD2 (5 bases each). Germline V gene data show CDR1 as MDHEN and CDR2 as SYDVKM. Trimming left V 3 bases short and J 2 bases short, with 30 bases between. This CDR3 spans 21 amino acids. CDR3 sequence: CASSFSFSVDRLGTSTDTQYF. The CDR3 DNA reads TGTGCCAGCAGTTTTTCGTTCTCTGTTGACCGCCTAGGGACCTCCACAGATACGCAGTATTTT. Full variable domain (outside the CDR3, taken from reference TRBV28 and TRBJ2-3): DVKVTQSSRYLVKRTGEKVFLECVQDMDHENMFWYRQDPGLGLRLIYFSYDVKMKEKGDIPEGYSVSREKKERFSLILESASTNQTSMYLCASSFSFSVDRLGTSTDTQYFGPGTRLTVL.

This clone came up once. V gene TRBV7-8 combines with J gene TRBJ1-2; D unclear. With 5 bases removed from V and 4 bases from J, the gap between germline ends came to 8 bases. Per the germline V gene, CDR1 is SGHVS and CDR2 is FQNEAQ. The CDR3 contains 12 residues. CDR3 region: CASSPFLYGYTF. CDR3 DNA sequence: TGTGCCAGCAGCCCCTTTCTCTATGGCTACACCTTC.

This clone was seen only once. This chain uses TRBV19 with TRBJ2-6, with a possible D match to TRBD1 (6 bases). The CDR3 runs to 14 residues. The germline V gene encodes CDR1 LNHDA and CDR2 SQIVND (reference sequence). V was pared by 7 bases and J by 2 bases, with 9 bases between. CDR3 in DNA: TGTGCCAGTAAACAGGGCCCTGGGGCCAACGTCCTGACTTTC. Translated: CASKQGPGANVLTF.

This clone was picked up a small number of times. The V and J genes are TRBV6-4 and TRBJ2-1, with 9 bases matching TRBD2. V shed 3 bases and J 9 bases; nucleotides not matched to a gene: 12. This CDR3 has 16 residues. CDR1 is MRHNA and CDR2 is SNTAGT in the germline V gene. The CDR3 here is CASSEASGTGEGEQFF. The DNA of the CDR3 is TGTGCCAGCAGTGAAGCTAGCGGGACGGGTGAGGGTGAGCAGTTCTTC.

The chain has TRBV7-9 and TRBJ2-7, with D tentatively TRBD1 (6 bases). V lost 5 bases, J lost 2 bases, and 13 bases lay in between. Germline CDR1 and CDR2: SEHNR and FQNEAQ (reference sequence). This CDR3 is 14 amino acids long. The CDR3 sequence is CASSTRQATYEQYF. The DNA for the CDR3 is TGTGCCAGCAGCACCCGACAGGCTACCTACGAGCAGTACTTC.

V is TRBV27 and J is TRBJ2-5; tentatively, D is TRBD2 (5 bases). Trimming took 6 bases from V and 5 from J, leaving 25 bases between them. Per the germline V gene, CDR1 is MNHEY and CDR2 is SMNVEV (reference sequence). The CDR3 spans 17 residues. The CDR3 DNA reads TGTGCCAGCAGCGAAAGGCTGGGCAGCCTGGGAGACGAGACCCAGTACTTC. Translation: CASSERLGSLGDETQYF.

The V and J genes are TRBV19 and TRBJ2-1; 9 bases line up with TRBD1. Germline V gives CDR1 LNHDA, CDR2 SQIVND (reference sequence). The CDR3 is 16 amino acids. The V and J ends lost 3 bases and 1 base, in that order; junction bases with no gene match: 4. The CDR3 loop is CASSIMGTGSYNEQFF. In nucleotides, the CDR3 is TGTGCCAGTAGTATTATGGGGACAGGGTCCTACAATGAGCAGTTCTTC.

The gene calls are TRBV7-2 and TRBJ2-1, with D possibly matching TRBD1 (6 bases). The CDR3 has 16 amino acids. The V and J ends lost 5 bases and 0 bases respectively, with 14 bases between them. Germline CDR1 is SGHTA and CDR2 is FQGNSA. For the CDR3, the DNA is TGTGCCAGCAGCGCCTTCTCGGACAGCTCCTACAATGAGCAGTTCTTC. Its translation is CASSAFSDSSYNEQFF.

The chain combines TRBV6-6 with TRBJ1-1; D not resolved. Deletions cut 6 bases from V and 1 base from J, with 12 bases between. Germline V CDR1 and CDR2: MNHNY, SVGAGI (reference sequence). CDR3 length: 14 residues. CDR3 amino acids: CASSPGWGNTEAFF. In DNA form, the CDR3 reads TGTGCCAGCAGCCCGGGATGGGGGAACACTGAAGCTTTCTTT.

This clone was recorded once. The rearrangement links TRBV7-9 to TRBJ2-1; no definite D call. Germline lookup yields CDR1 SEHNR and CDR2 FQNEAQ (reference sequence). The V and J ends lost 7 bases and 10 bases respectively, with 20 bases between them. The CDR3 extends over 14 amino acids. The CDR3 DNA follows: TGTGCCAGCAAGGCGGCGACTCGGCTGGGGGAGCAGTTCTTC. It specifies CASKAATRLGEQFF.

The chain is built from TRBV27 and TRBJ1-4, with 9 bases lining up with TRBD1. This CDR3 has 16 amino acids. From germline, CDR1 is MNHEY and CDR2 SMNVEV (reference sequence). V was pared by 5 bases and J by 10 bases, with 14 bases of the junction left unmatched. In nucleotides, the CDR3 is TGTGCCAGCAGTCTCCAACCGGGACAGGGACCGCGAAAACTGTTTTTT. Amino acids: CASSLQPGQGPRKLFF.

The V call is TRBV7-3, the J call TRBJ2-1; 10 nucleotides match TRBD2. V trimming: 2 bases; J trimming: 4 bases; junction bases outside the gene matches: 2. This CDR3 comprises 15 residues. CDR1 is SGHTA and CDR2 is FQGTGA in the germline V gene. CDR3 in DNA: TGTGCCAGCAGCTTAGAACTAGCGGGGTACAATGAGCAGTTCTTC. Protein sequence: CASSLELAGYNEQFF.

This rearrangement joins TRBV27 to TRBJ2-2; TRBD2 matches 8 bases. CDR1 is MNHEY, CDR2 SMNVEV, per germline (reference sequence). There are 17 residues in the CDR3. The junction had 16 bases not matched to a gene; V was cut back by 6 bases and J by 7 bases. The CDR3 DNA sequence: TGTGCCAGCAGCTTGAACCTGCGGGGGGCCATGGGCGGGGAGCTGTTTTTT. Translated: CASSLNLRGAMGGELFF.

The V and J genes are TRBV5-1 and TRBJ1-2; TRBD1 matches 7 bases. The CDR3 totals 16 residues. V shed 5 bases, J shed 1 base, and the junction held 11 bases outside the gene matches. Germline V gene lookup returns CDR1 SGHRS and CDR2 YFSETQ. The CDR3 is CASRPGTEHFNYGYTF. CDR3 bases: TGCGCCAGCAGACCCGGGACAGAGCACTTTAACTATGGCTACACCTTC.

The rearrangement uses TRBV18 and TRBJ2-6; TRBD1 might be the D (5 bases). V lost 2 bases and J lost 0, with 14 bases in between. CDR1 and CDR2 from the germline V gene are KGHSH and LQKENI. This CDR3 comprises 18 residues. CDR3 protein: CASSPARQGGSGANVLTF. CDR3 sequence (DNA): TGTGCCAGCTCACCAGCGAGGCAGGGCGGCTCTGGGGCCAACGTCCTGACTTTC.

The V and J genes are TRBV15 and TRBJ2-7; D is possibly TRBD1 or TRBD2 (5 bases each). Germline V gene lookup returns CDR1 LNHNV and CDR2 YYDKDF (reference sequence). V lost 1 base to trimming and J lost 8 bases, with 9 bases between them. CDR3 length: 12 amino acids. DNA of the CDR3: TGTGCCACCAGCAGAGTTGGGACCAAGCAGTACTTC. It yields the protein CATSRVGTKQYF. The entire variable domain, with the rest obtained from reference TRBV15 and TRBJ2-7, is as follows: DAMVIQNPRYQVTQFGKPVTLSCSQTLNHNVMYWYQQKSSQAPKLLFHYYDKDFNNEADTPDNFQSRRPNTSFCFLDIRSPGLGDTAMYLCATSRVGTKQYFGPGTRLTVT.

V and J are TRBV11-2 and TRBJ1-6, with D possibly matching TRBD1 (6 bases). The CDR3 is made up of 15 amino acids. V was shortened by 0 bases and J by 9 bases, with 12 bases between the two germline ends. Germline CDR1 SGHAT, CDR2 FQNNGV. As DNA, the CDR3 is TGTGCCAGCAGCTTAGATGGGGGGCCCATTTCACCCCTCCACTTT. This gives the protein CASSLDGGPISPLHF.

The chain joins TRBV4-3 to TRBJ2-3; a possible D gene is TRBD1 (5 bases). Trimming left V 4 bases short and J 0 bases short, with 14 bases between. Per the germline V gene, CDR1 is LGHNA and CDR2 is YSLEER. The CDR3 runs 16 residues. Here the CDR3 reads CASSRLGAASTDTQYF. The CDR3 DNA follows: TGCGCCAGCAGCCGGTTAGGGGCCGCTAGCACAGATACGCAGTATTTT.

The CDR3 reads CASSELGGRANNEQFF. CDR3 nucleotide sequence: TGTGCCAGCAGTGAACTCGGCGGGAGGGCCAACAATGAGCAGTTCTTC. V usage is TRBV2 and J usage is TRBJ2-1; 9 bases are shared with TRBD2. Trimming took 2 bases from V and 5 from J; bases not matched to a gene: 7. This CDR3 region has 16 residues. CDR1 and CDR2 from the germline V gene are SNHLY and FYNNEI.

V is TRBV6-5 and J is TRBJ1-1; D gene ambiguous. The germline V gene has CDR1 MNHEY and CDR2 SVGAGI. This CDR3 spans 13 amino acids. V was trimmed by 2 bases and J by 6 bases, leaving 10 bases between them. Written as DNA, the CDR3 is TGTGCCAGCAGTTACACTGAGAAATCTGAAGCTTTCTTT. Encoded protein: CASSYTEKSEAFF.

The rearrangement joins TRBV27 to TRBJ1-1; D gene uncertain. Trimming pared 6 bases from V and 3 bases from J, leaving 14 bases between. CDR1 is MNHEY, CDR2 SMNVEV, per germline (reference sequence). This CDR3 has 14 residues. The CDR3 reads CASSRNPLDTEAFF. The CDR3 nucleotides are TGTGCCAGCAGCCGTAACCCACTGGACACTGAAGCTTTCTTT.

The chain employs TRBV10-2 and TRBJ1-1, with unresolved D. Germline V CDR1 and CDR2: WSHSY, SAAADI. The CDR3 extends over 13 amino acids. V was pared by 7 bases and J by 4 bases, with 13 bases between. CDR3 coding DNA: TGCGCCAGCAAGGCATCGGCGATCACTGAAGCTTTCTTT. Encoded protein: CASKASAITEAFF.

J is TRBJ2-4 and V is TRBV28, with TRBD2 matching 10 bases. CDR1 and CDR2 from the germline V gene are MDHEN and SYDVKM. The CDR3 is made up of 17 amino acids. The trim removed 3 bases at V and 3 bases at J, leaving 8 bases unmatched. CDR3 sequence reads: CASSFWMRTSGKNIQYF. In DNA form, the CDR3 reads TGTGCCAGCAGTTTCTGGATGAGGACTAGCGGCAAAAACATTCAGTACTTC.